The 20 T cell receptor beta chains given below trace back to one sample, sequenced in a study of technical replicates of blood from a few donors. The table came from immunoSEQ multiplex PCR; TCRdb's copy has only in-frame clones and leaves some out. The sample includes about 94,000 clones, 90% to 96% of them seen just once. The specimen sequenced was T cells isolated from PBMCs. These receptor sequences come from a human donor in good health.

This chain links TRBV7-9 with TRBJ1-3, with 9 bases matching TRBD1. The CDR3 sequence is 15 residues long. V was pared by 5 bases and J by 9 bases, with 11 bases of the junction left unmatched. Germline CDR1 is SEHNR and CDR2 is FQNEAQ (reference sequence). Written as DNA, the CDR3 is TGTGCCAGCAGCCCCTGGGACAGGGAAATAACCACCATATATTTT. Protein product: CASSPWDREITTIYF.

The V gene is TRBV9, the J gene TRBJ2-3, with a weak D call TRBD1 (5 bases). Trimming removed 1 base at V and 2 bases at J, with 14 bases between. Germline CDR1 SGDLS, CDR2 YYNGEE. This CDR3 is built from 16 residues. CDR3 loop: CASSVQGSPPTDTQYF. The DNA of the CDR3 is TGTGCCAGCAGCGTACAGGGCTCCCCCCCCACAGATACGCAGTATTTT.

This clone has just a few counts. The CDR3 DNA reads as TGTGCCAGCTTCCAGGCGCTCACAGATACGCAGTATTTT. Its protein is CASFQALTDTQYF. The chain carries TRBV28 and TRBJ2-3; no firm D call. In germline, CDR1 is MDHEN, CDR2 SYDVKM. The CDR3 covers 13 residues. V lost 8 bases, J lost 2 bases, and 11 bases lay in between. Full variable domain (missing parts from reference TRBV28 and TRBJ2-3): DVKVTQSSRYLVKRTGEKVFLECVQDMDHENMFWYRQDPGLGLRLIYFSYDVKMKEKGDIPEGYSVSREKKERFSLILESASTNQTSMYLCASFQALTDTQYFGPGTRLTVL.

The CDR3 DNA follows: TGTGCCAGCAGTTTAGGGGCGGGAGGACCCCACGAGCAGTACTTC. It specifies CASSLGAGGPHEQYF. V gene TRBV28 combines with J gene TRBJ2-7, with TRBD2 matching 8 bases. CDR1 is MDHEN, CDR2 SYDVKM, per germline. The CDR3 is made up of 15 amino acids. The V and J ends lost 2 bases and 5 bases, in that order; junction bases with no gene match: 8.

This chain joins TRBV11-2 and TRBJ2-1; maybe TRBD2 (6 bases). V was cut by 6 bases and J by 5 bases, with 17 bases left in between. This CDR3 is 15 amino acids long. CDR1 and CDR2 from the germline V gene are SGHAT and FQNNGV. CDR3 in amino acids: CASRPGRTVHNEQFF. For the CDR3, the DNA is TGTGCCAGCAGGCCCGGGAGAACGGTCCACAATGAGCAGTTCTTC. Together with reference TRBV11-2 and TRBJ2-1, the CDR3 gives the full variable domain: EAGVAQSPRYKIIEKRQSVAFWCNPISGHATLYWYQQILGQGPKLLIQFQNNGVVDDSQLPKDRFSAERLKGVDSTLKIQPAKLEDSAVYLCASRPGRTVHNEQFFGPGTRLTVL.

This rearrangement joins TRBV5-1 to TRBJ2-4, with D maybe TRBD1 (6 bases). From germline, CDR1 is SGHRS and CDR2 YFSETQ. The CDR3 spans 15 residues. Trimming took 0 bases from V and 1 from J, leaving 8 bases between them. The CDR3 here is CASSLEDSAKNIQYF. The CDR3 region has the DNA TGCGCCAGCAGCTTGGAGGACAGTGCCAAAAACATTCAGTACTTC.

This clone appeared a single time. The chain uses TRBV27 and TRBJ1-2; D call uncertain. From germline, CDR1 is MNHEY and CDR2 SMNVEV (reference sequence). This CDR3 is built from 13 residues. Trimming pared 6 bases from V and 5 bases from J, leaving 13 bases between. This chain's CDR3 is CASSPPGLYGYTF. The DNA for the CDR3 is TGTGCCAGCAGCCCACCCGGGTTATATGGCTACACCTTC.

The chain joins TRBV28 to TRBJ2-5; 12 bases fit TRBD2. V was pared by 5 bases and J by 4 bases, with 2 bases of the junction left unmatched. The CDR3 is 14 residues long. Per germline, CDR1 MDHEN and CDR2 SYDVKM. CDR3 DNA sequence: TGTGCCAGCAGTCCGGGACTAGCGGGAGAGACCCAGTACTTC. Encoded protein: CASSPGLAGETQYF.

The rearrangement links TRBV10-3 to TRBJ2-1; 9 positions agree with TRBD2. CDR1 ENHRY and CDR2 SYGVKD come from the germline V gene. V shed 0 bases and J 4 bases; nucleotides not matched to a gene: 7. The CDR3 is 17 amino acids. The CDR3 region is CAISESKGLATYNEQFF. Written as DNA, the CDR3 is TGTGCCATCAGTGAGTCGAAAGGACTAGCGACTTACAATGAGCAGTTCTTC.

This rearrangement joins TRBV18 to TRBJ2-5; D remains unclear. This CDR3 comprises 14 residues. Germline CDR1 KGHSH, CDR2 LQKENI. V gave up 5 bases and J gave up 4 bases, with 14 bases separating them. CDR3 sequence (DNA): TGTGCCAGCTCAGAAAAGCGTGGGTTAGAGACCCAGTACTTC. Translating gives CASSEKRGLETQYF.

This clone was observed a single time. V usage is TRBV4-1 and J usage is TRBJ1-2; 10 bases are shared with TRBD1. The CDR3 has 15 amino acids. Germline CDR1 is MGHRA and CDR2 is YSYEKL. The trim removed 1 base at V and 6 bases at J, leaving 5 bases unmatched. CDR3 in amino acids: CASSQAGQGLDGYTF. The CDR3 bases are TGCGCCAGCAGCCAAGCGGGACAGGGGCTGGATGGCTACACCTTC.

This clone appeared a single time. V usage is TRBV19 and J usage is TRBJ1-2; D is undetermined. V lost 5 bases and J 0 bases, leaving 22 bases between the germline ends. The CDR3 sequence is 18 residues long. CDR1 LNHDA and CDR2 SQIVND come from the germline V gene (reference sequence). The CDR3 spells CASSERGPTAYANYGYTF. Written as DNA, the CDR3 is TGTGCCAGTAGTGAGAGAGGGCCCACCGCTTACGCTAACTATGGCTACACCTTC. Combining the CDR3 with reference TRBV19 and TRBJ1-2 gives the whole variable domain DGGITQSPKYLFRKEGQNVTLSCEQNLNHDAMYWYRQDPGQGLRLIYYSQIVNDFQKGDIAEGYSVSREKKESFPLTVTSAQKNPTAFYLCASSERGPTAYANYGYTFGSGTRLTVV.

The chain recombines TRBV6-5 with TRBJ2-1; D may be TRBD2 (5 bases). The CDR3 loop spans 15 amino acids. Germline lookup yields CDR1 MNHEY and CDR2 SVGAGI. V lost 5 bases and J 11 bases, leaving 22 bases between the germline ends. The CDR3 here is CASSPGGGSSRKQFF. DNA for the CDR3: TGTGCCAGCAGTCCCGGCGGCGGCTCTAGCCGTAAGCAGTTCTTC.

The chain joins TRBV5-1 to TRBJ2-7; TRBD1 matches at 9 bases. J was trimmed by 5 bases and V by 4 bases; bases with no gene match: 7. The germline CDR1 and CDR2 sequences are SGHRS and YFSETQ. The CDR3 covers 14 residues. The CDR3 nucleotides are TGCGCCAGCAGCCAAGGGACAGGGATAAACGAGCAGTACTTC. Protein product: CASSQGTGINEQYF.

The sample holds one count of this clone. This chain joins TRBV7-3 and TRBJ1-6; D may be TRBD1 (5 bases). This CDR3 comprises 15 residues. Germline V gene data show CDR1 as SGHTA and CDR2 as FQGTGA. V lost 5 bases and J 8 bases, leaving 16 bases between the germline ends. CDR3 in DNA: TGTGCCAGCAGCCCCATGGCGGGGCAACATTCACCCCTCCACTTT. This encodes CASSPMAGQHSPLHF.

V and J are TRBV2 and TRBJ2-3, with TRBD2 matching 15 bases. The germline CDR1 and CDR2 sequences are SNHLY and FYNNEI. CDR3 size: 22 residues. V was clipped by 3 bases and J by 1 base; unmatched bases: 17. The CDR3 DNA is TGTGCCAGCAGTGATCTGGAGGATCCCGGGACTAGCGGGAGGTTGGGCACAGATACGCAGTATTTT. Residues: CASSDLEDPGTSGRLGTDTQYF.

The chain joins TRBV6-5 to TRBJ1-2; D unclear. V was pared by 2 bases and J by 0 bases, with 4 bases between. There are 13 residues in the CDR3. CDR1 MNHEY and CDR2 SVGAGI come from the germline V gene. CDR3 nucleotide sequence: TGTGCCAGCAGTTACAGCCCTAACTATGGCTACACCTTC. Amino acids: CASSYSPNYGYTF.

With respect to this clone: Other DNA variants within this sample encode the same CDR3. The chain combines TRBV5-1 with TRBJ2-1, with a weak D call TRBD1 (5 bases). Germline V gives CDR1 SGHRS, CDR2 YFSETQ. V shed 1 base and J shed 1 base, with 9 bases lying between them. The CDR3 runs 15 residues. The CDR3 DNA reads TGCGCCAGCAGCTTGAGGGGTGGTTCCTACAATGAGCAGTTCTTC. Its protein product is CASSLRGGSYNEQFF.

The CDR3 region has the DNA TGTGCCAGCAGCACTCACCAGGTGCCCGGCTACACCTTC. This encodes CASSTHQVPGYTF. The rearrangement uses TRBV7-2 and TRBJ1-2, with no clear D. There are 13 residues in the CDR3. Trimming took 5 bases from V and 8 from J, leaving 15 bases between them. Germline CDR1 SGHTA, CDR2 FQGNSA.

This rearrangement joins TRBV7-3 to TRBJ2-2; TRBD2 agrees at 7 bases. V dropped 5 bases and J dropped 5; count of bases not matched to a gene: 2. Germline V gene sequence: CDR1 SGHTA, CDR2 FQGTGA. The CDR3 extends over 13 amino acids. CDR3 region: CASSPAGTGELFF. Written as DNA, the CDR3 is TGTGCCAGCAGCCCAGCGGGGACCGGGGAGCTGTTTTTT.